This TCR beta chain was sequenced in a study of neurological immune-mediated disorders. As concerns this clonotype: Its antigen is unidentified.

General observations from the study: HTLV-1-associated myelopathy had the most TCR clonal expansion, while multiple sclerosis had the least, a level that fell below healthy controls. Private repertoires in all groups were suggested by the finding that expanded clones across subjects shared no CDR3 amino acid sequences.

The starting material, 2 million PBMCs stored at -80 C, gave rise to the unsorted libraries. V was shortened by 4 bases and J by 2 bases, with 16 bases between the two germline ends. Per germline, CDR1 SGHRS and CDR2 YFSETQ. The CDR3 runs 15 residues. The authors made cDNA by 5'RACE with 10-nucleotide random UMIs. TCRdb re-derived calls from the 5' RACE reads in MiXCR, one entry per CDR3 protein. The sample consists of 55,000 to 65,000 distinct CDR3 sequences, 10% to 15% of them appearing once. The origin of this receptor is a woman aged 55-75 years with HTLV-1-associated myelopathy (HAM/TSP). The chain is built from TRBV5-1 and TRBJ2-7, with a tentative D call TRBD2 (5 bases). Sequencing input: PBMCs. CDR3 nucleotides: TGCGCCAGCAGCCCACCCGTGACTAACCCCTACGAGCAGTACTTC. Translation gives CASSPPVTNPYEQYF.